This T cell receptor beta chain was profiled in a study of T cells and Merkel cell carcinoma outcomes. Study-wide findings and caveats: Repertoire plus T-cell density reportedly predicted Merkel cell carcinoma outcomes.

The CDR3 totals 17 residues. The V end was cut by 3 bases, the J end by 7 bases, with 19 bases between. The germline V gene has CDR1 LNHDA and CDR2 SQIVND (reference sequence). The table came from immunoSEQ multiplex PCR; TCRdb's copy has only in-frame clones and leaves some out. The table lists 1,500 to 2,000 clones, around 90% of them singletons. A remark on this clone: The antigen is undetermined.

The receptor was isolated from a human donor with Merkel cell carcinoma. The material sequenced was tumor tissue from Merkel cell carcinoma. This sequence joins TRBV19 and TRBJ1-6; D may be TRBD1 (5 bases). The CDR3 DNA is TGTGCCAGTAGTATTCCGAACCGCCAGGGTGGGAATTCACCCCTCCACTTT. Its protein product is CASSIPNRQGGNSPLHF.